A single sample gave rise to the 16 T cell receptor beta chains below, sequenced in a study of T cells in tuberculosis. Sequencing used immunoSEQ multiplex PCR; TCRdb keeps in-frame clones, though not all of them. This sample carries about 23,000 clones, more than 95% of them seen once, and the ten largest clones take 6.2%. The specimen sequenced was PBMCs. Receptor source: a donor between 5 and 29 years old with latent tuberculosis or without tuberculosis infection.

V gene TRBV7-7 combines with J gene TRBJ2-2, with D maybe TRBD1 (5 bases). Between the trimmed V and J ends, which lost 1 base and 5 bases, there was a span of 11 bases. This CDR3 comprises 15 residues. The germline gives CDR1 SSHAT, CDR2 FNYEAQ (reference sequence). In DNA, the CDR3 is TGTGCCAGCAGCTTAGACGTCGCAGGGACCGGGGAGCTGTTTTTT. It codes for CASSLDVAGTGELFF.

The gene calls are TRBV11-2 and TRBJ2-2; 11 nucleotides line up with TRBD1. Germline CDR1 and CDR2: SGHAT and FQNNGV. V gave up 5 bases and J gave up 5 bases; unmatched junction bases: 4. CDR3 size: 15 residues. The CDR3 DNA sequence: TGTGCCAGCAGCCCCGGGACAGGGGGGACCGGGGAGCTGTTTTTT. Translation gives CASSPGTGGTGELFF.

J is TRBJ2-5 and V is TRBV7-9, with TRBD2 matching 11 bases. The CDR3 consists of 18 residues. CDR1 is SEHNR and CDR2 is FQNEAQ in the germline V gene (reference sequence). Losses at the gene ends were 5 bases for V and 0 bases for J; bases not matched to a gene: 11. The CDR3 reads CASSHLTRTSGYQETQYF. The DNA for the CDR3 is TGTGCCAGCAGCCACCTAACCCGGACTAGCGGGTACCAAGAGACCCAGTACTTC.

This clone occurred once. The chain couples TRBV5-8 to TRBJ2-7; no firm D call. Trimming removed 1 base from V and 6 bases from J, with 11 bases in between. This CDR3 has 13 amino acids. Germline V CDR1 and CDR2: SGHTS, YDEGEE. The CDR3 DNA reads TGTGCCAGCAGCTTGCCTCAGGCCCTCGAGCAGTACTTC. Protein: CASSLPQALEQYF.

This chain links TRBV29-1 with TRBJ2-7; a weak D match, TRBD2 (6 bases). The germline CDR1 and CDR2 sequences are SQVTM and ANQGSEA. CDR3 length equals 14 residues. Trimming took 1 base from V and 6 from J, leaving 16 bases between them. The CDR3 sequence is CSVEARDFAGEQYF. The DNA for the CDR3 is TGCAGCGTTGAAGCCCGGGACTTCGCGGGCGAGCAGTACTTC.

The rearrangement links TRBV11-3 to TRBJ2-3; TRBD2 matches at 12 bases. CDR3 length: 16 residues. V trimming: 5 bases; J trimming: 4 bases; junction bases outside the gene matches: 7. Germline lookup yields CDR1 SGHNT and CDR2 YENEEA. The CDR3 reads CASSPSRTSGADTQYF. The CDR3 DNA is TGTGCCAGCAGCCCCTCACGGACTAGCGGGGCAGATACGCAGTATTTT.

The CDR3 protein is CASSWGQGAGYTF. CDR3 sequence (DNA): TGTGCCAGCAGCTGGGGACAGGGGGCGGGCTACACCTTC. The chain recombines TRBV7-2 with TRBJ1-2, with 12 nucleotides matching TRBD1. CDR1 is SGHTA and CDR2 is FQGNSA in the germline V gene. The CDR3 loop spans 13 amino acids. With V trimmed by 4 bases and J by 8 bases, 2 bases remained unmatched.

The chain is built from TRBV30 and TRBJ2-7; TRBD1 agrees at 8 bases. This CDR3 spans 11 amino acids. In germline, CDR1 is GTSNPN, CDR2 SVGIG (reference sequence). After removal of 8 bases from V and 6 bases from J, the junction contained 6 bases not matched to a gene. CDR3 sequence reads: CAGGDRREQYF. Written as DNA, the CDR3 is TGTGCCGGAGGGGACAGGCGCGAGCAGTACTTC.

The gene calls are TRBV6-1 and TRBJ2-1, with TRBD2 matching over 9 bases. The germline V gene encodes CDR1 MNHNS and CDR2 SASEGT. This CDR3 contains 13 residues. With 8 bases clipped from V and 4 bases from J, the junction kept 3 bases outside the gene matches. For the CDR3, the DNA is TGTGCCAGCGTAGCGGGAGCATACAATGAGCAGTTCTTC. This gives the protein CASVAGAYNEQFF.

This rearrangement joins TRBV7-9 to TRBJ1-5, with D possibly matching TRBD1 (5 bases). This CDR3 has 15 residues. The V and J ends lost 5 bases and 6 bases respectively, with 17 bases between them. Germline CDR1 is SEHNR and CDR2 is FQNEAQ (reference sequence). CDR3: CASSTTDRLAQPQHF. In nucleotides, the CDR3 is TGTGCCAGCAGCACCACTGACAGACTGGCTCAGCCCCAGCATTTT. The full variable domain, with the rest looked up from reference TRBV7-9 and TRBJ1-5, is DTGVSQNPRHKITKRGQNVTFRCDPISEHNRLYWYRQTLGQGPEFLTYFQNEAQLEKSRLLSDRFSAERPKGSFSTLEIQRTEQGDSAMYLCASSTTDRLAQPQHFGDGTRLSIL.

V gene TRBV19 combines with J gene TRBJ2-7, with TRBD2 matching over 10 bases. The V segment lost 4 bases and the J segment 6 bases; nucleotides outside the gene matches: 9. The CDR3 has 15 residues. Germline CDR1 and CDR2: LNHDA and SQIVND (reference sequence). The DNA of the CDR3 is TGTGCCAGTAGTAGTCTAGCTAGCGGGAGTTCCGAGCAGTACTTC. It is translated as CASSSLASGSSEQYF.

The V call is TRBV7-3, the J call TRBJ2-2; possible D gene TRBD2, 7 bases. This CDR3 is built from 15 residues. CDR1 is SGHTA and CDR2 is FQGTGA in the germline V gene. V was trimmed by 2 bases and J by 5 bases, leaving 12 bases between them. The chain's CDR3 is CASSLLQGGTGELFF. CDR3 sequence (DNA): TGTGCCAGCAGCTTATTACAGGGAGGGACCGGGGAGCTGTTTTTT.

J is TRBJ1-2 and V is TRBV18; D possibly corresponds to TRBD1 (6 bases). From germline, CDR1 is KGHSH and CDR2 LQKENI. The CDR3 spans 15 residues. Trimming shortened V by 3 bases and J by 4 bases, and 15 bases separated the two germline ends. CDR3 nucleotides: TGTGCCAGCTCACCTGAACCGGACAGCCTCTATGGCTACACCTTC. It yields the protein CASSPEPDSLYGYTF. Drawing the rest from reference TRBV18 and TRBJ1-2, the complete variable domain is NAGVMQNPRHLVRRRGQEARLRCSPMKGHSHVYWYRQLPEEGLKFMVYLQKENIIDESGMPKERFSAEFPKEGPSILRIQQVVRGDSAAYFCASSPEPDSLYGYTFGSGTRLTVV.

This clone was found once. The rearrangement joins TRBV7-2 to TRBJ2-7; 10 nucleotides match TRBD2. V lost 8 bases, J lost 2 bases, and 9 bases stayed unmatched. The germline V gene has CDR1 SGHTA and CDR2 FQGNSA. The CDR3 has 15 residues. The CDR3 reads CASLPGLAFPYEQYF. The CDR3 DNA sequence: TGTGCCAGCCTGCCGGGACTAGCGTTCCCCTACGAGCAGTACTTC.

V gene TRBV5-6 combines with J gene TRBJ1-1; 8 nucleotides agree with TRBD1. Germline V gene data show CDR1 as SGHDT and CDR2 as YYEEEE. The CDR3 length is 14 residues. J lost 4 bases, V lost 4 bases, and 6 bases had no gene match. CDR3 sequence reads: CASSGDRGGTEAFF. CDR3 coding DNA: TGTGCCAGCAGCGGTGACAGGGGTGGCACTGAAGCTTTCTTT.

V and J are TRBV2 and TRBJ2-3, with 10 bases lining up with TRBD2. The V segment lost 6 bases and the J segment 1 base; nucleotides outside the gene matches: 7. The CDR3 is made up of 16 amino acids. Germline loops: CDR1 SNHLY, CDR2 FYNNEI. The chain's CDR3 is CASSEPTSGGTDTQYF. CDR3 DNA: TGTGCCAGCAGCGAACCAACTAGCGGGGGCACAGATACGCAGTATTTT.